This passage covers 25 T cell receptor beta chains from one sample sequenced in a study of cytomegalovirus exposure and HLA in healthy donors. Profiled with immunoSEQ multiplex PCR; TCRdb holds only in-frame clones, not every one. The sample has about 130,000 clones; about nine tenths are singletons. The sample taken for sequencing was PBMCs. These receptors all stem from a woman aged 18-29 years in good health and CMV-seronegative.

The sample holds one count of this clone. The chain combines TRBV11-3 with TRBJ2-7; D is perhaps TRBD2 (6 bases). The CDR3 is 17 residues long. Germline CDR1 reads SGHNT; CDR2 reads YENEEA. The germline V and J ends were trimmed by 5 bases and 2 bases, with 22 bases remaining between them. The CDR3 protein is CASSPGPLLGRTYEQYF. Here the CDR3 DNA reads TGTGCCAGCAGCCCCGGGCCCCTATTGGGGAGGACCTACGAGCAGTACTTC.

The chain has TRBV19 and TRBJ1-1; D is uncertain. The CDR3 is made up of 14 amino acids. Germline loops: CDR1 LNHDA, CDR2 SQIVND (reference sequence). The germline V and J ends were trimmed by 7 bases and 4 bases, with 16 bases remaining between them. DNA of the CDR3: TGTGCCAGTAATCAGTGGGGAGAGGCCACTGAAGCTTTCTTT. The encoded protein is CASNQWGEATEAFF.

The rearrangement joins TRBV4-1 to TRBJ2-7; D is possibly TRBD2 (6 bases). Trimming stripped 0 bases from V and 1 base from J, with 13 bases between. This CDR3 contains 16 residues. The germline V gene has CDR1 MGHRA and CDR2 YSYEKL. The DNA for the CDR3 is TGCGCCAGCAGCCAAGATCGGAGGGAGAAATCCTACGAGCAGTACTTC. Its protein is CASSQDRREKSYEQYF.

The chain couples TRBV7-2 to TRBJ2-7; D is unclear. This CDR3 is built from 14 residues. Germline V lookup: CDR1 SGHTA, CDR2 FQGNSA. The V end was cut by 1 base, the J end by 0 bases, with 7 bases between. The CDR3 bases are TGTGCCAGCAGCTTAGTGGGCTACTCCTACGAGCAGTACTTC. This encodes CASSLVGYSYEQYF.

The CDR3 DNA sequence: TGTGCCAGCAGCCCCCGGACAGGGGATAACTATGGCTACACCTTC. It specifies CASSPRTGDNYGYTF. The rearrangement joins TRBV4-2 to TRBJ1-2; TRBD1 matches 9 bases. V shed 4 bases and J 1 base; nucleotides not matched to a gene: 4. This CDR3 contains 15 residues. Germline loops: CDR1 LGHNA, CDR2 YNFKEQ.

The chain uses TRBV6-1 and TRBJ2-3; 10 bases align to TRBD2. The CDR3 covers 15 residues. Germline lookup yields CDR1 MNHNS and CDR2 SASEGT. V gave up 2 bases and J gave up 2 bases; unmatched junction bases: 1. CDR3 sequence reads: CASSELAGATDTQYF. As DNA, the CDR3 is TGTGCCAGCAGTGAACTAGCGGGAGCCACAGATACGCAGTATTTT.

This CDR3 reads CASSFRGHYGYTF. The DNA of the CDR3 is TGTGCCAGCAGCTTCAGGGGTCACTATGGCTACACCTTC. The chain joins TRBV5-8 to TRBJ1-2, with D possibly matching TRBD1 (6 bases). The CDR3 contains 13 residues. The germline V and J ends were trimmed by 2 bases and 3 bases, with 8 bases remaining between them. Germline V gene sequence: CDR1 SGHTS, CDR2 YDEGEE.

In this sample, this clone turned up once. The chain links TRBV30 to TRBJ2-1, with TRBD2 matching 8 bases. The CDR3 consists of 13 residues. Trimming took 2 bases from V and 10 from J; bases not matched to a gene: 7. Germline lookup yields CDR1 GTSNPN and CDR2 SVGIG (reference sequence). CDR3: CAWSLTTGGEQFF. The CDR3 nucleotides read TGTGCCTGGAGTCTAACGACGGGAGGGGAGCAGTTCTTC.

This clone was counted only a few times. This sequence joins TRBV2 and TRBJ2-1; 9 bases line up with TRBD1. The germline V gene encodes CDR1 SNHLY and CDR2 FYNNEI. The CDR3 is 15 residues long. Trimming removed 5 bases from V and 3 bases from J; junction bases left unmatched: 5. The CDR3 spells CASSLDRGDYNEQFF. The CDR3 DNA sequence: TGTGCCAGCAGTCTAGACAGGGGGGACTACAATGAGCAGTTCTTC.

As DNA, the CDR3 is TGCAGCTACCGGACTAGTTCCGACGAGCAGTACTTC. This translates into CSYRTSSDEQYF. The rearrangement links TRBV29-1 to TRBJ2-7; 7 bases map to TRBD2. Germline V gene lookup returns CDR1 SQVTM and CDR2 ANQGSEA. The CDR3 loop spans 12 amino acids. Trimming cost V 8 bases and J 5 bases; bases outside gene matches: 9.

V usage is TRBV29-1 and J usage is TRBJ1-5, with a possible D match to TRBD1 (5 bases). The CDR3 totals 13 residues. The V and J ends lost 1 base and 1 base respectively, with 5 bases between them. Per germline, CDR1 SQVTM and CDR2 ANQGSEA. CDR3 protein: CSVEGGSNQPQHF. The CDR3 nucleotides are TGCAGCGTTGAAGGGGGCAGCAATCAGCCCCAGCATTTT.

This clone came up a few times. The chain is built from TRBV29-1 and TRBJ1-5; TRBD1 matches at 7 bases. V trimming: 4 bases; J trimming: 0 bases; junction bases outside the gene matches: 6. CDR3 length: 15 residues. The germline V gene has CDR1 SQVTM and CDR2 ANQGSEA. The CDR3 nucleotides read TGCAGCGTTGCACTACAGGGGAATAGCAATCAGCCCCAGCATTTT. This translates into CSVALQGNSNQPQHF.

This chain links TRBV5-6 with TRBJ2-7; D perhaps matches TRBD2 (5 bases). Germline V gives CDR1 SGHDT, CDR2 YYEEEE. Trimming cost V 5 bases and J 2 bases, with 11 bases left between them. The CDR3 is made up of 13 amino acids. In nucleotides, the CDR3 is TGTGCCAGCAGGCTCGCGGGTGCCTACGAGCAGTACTTC. It specifies CASRLAGAYEQYF. Filled out from reference TRBV5-6 and TRBJ2-7, the complete variable domain reads DAGVTQSPTHLIKTRGQQVTLRCSPKSGHDTVSWYQQALGQGPQFIFQYYEEEERQRGNFPDRFSGHQFPNYSSELNVNALLLGDSALYLCASRLAGAYEQYFGPGTRLTVT.

The V gene is TRBV27, the J gene TRBJ2-3, with unresolved D. The CDR3 totals 15 residues. The germline gives CDR1 MNHEY, CDR2 SMNVEV (reference sequence). Trimming shortened V by 4 bases and J by 2 bases, and 13 bases separated the two germline ends. DNA of the CDR3: TGTGCCAGCAGTTCAGCTCGGGTCCCCACAGATACGCAGTATTTT. Encoded protein: CASSSARVPTDTQYF.

The table lists this clone with a count of one. The chain employs TRBV6-1 and TRBJ2-3, with 9 bases that match TRBD1. Looked up from germline, CDR1 is MNHNS and CDR2 is SASEGT. The J segment lost 3 bases and the V segment lost 2 bases, leaving 6 bases of the junction unmatched. This CDR3 is built from 16 residues. The CDR3 region has the DNA TGTGCCAGCAGTGAATGGGGACAGGGCACGACAGATACGCAGTATTTT. Encoded protein: CASSEWGQGTTDTQYF.

This rearrangement joins TRBV5-1 to TRBJ2-2; 8 bases line up with TRBD2. V was pared by 0 bases and J by 4 bases, with 5 bases of the junction left unmatched. This CDR3 is 16 amino acids long. In germline, CDR1 is SGHRS, CDR2 YFSETQ. The CDR3 reads CASSLVGLEFTGELFF. The CDR3 nucleotides are TGCGCCAGCAGCTTGGTGGGACTAGAGTTCACCGGGGAGCTGTTTTTT.

The rearrangement joins TRBV19 to TRBJ2-7, with TRBD2 as a possible D gene (6 bases). There are 15 residues in the CDR3. CDR1 is LNHDA and CDR2 is SQIVND in the germline V gene (reference sequence). V gave up 3 bases and J gave up 1 base, with 13 bases separating them. In nucleotides, the CDR3 is TGTGCCAGTAGTATTTACGGCGGGAATTCCTACGAGCAGTACTTC. This sequence encodes CASSIYGGNSYEQYF.

The chain joins TRBV7-3 to TRBJ2-1; D not resolved. This CDR3 has 13 residues. Germline CDR1 and CDR2: SGHTA and FQGTGA. V gave up 2 bases and J gave up 8 bases, with 10 bases separating them. CDR3 loop: CASSLALRDEQFF. CDR3 sequence (DNA): TGTGCCAGCAGCTTAGCCCTACGGGATGAGCAGTTCTTC.

This clone was recorded once. V usage is TRBV7-6 and J usage is TRBJ2-1; the D gene is possibly TRBD1 (5 bases). Per the germline V gene, CDR1 is SGHVS and CDR2 is FNYEAQ. Trimming shortened V by 4 bases and J by 9 bases, and 19 bases separated the two germline ends. CDR3 size: 15 residues. The CDR3 loop reads CASSWLYRREPEQFF. The CDR3 nucleotides read TGTGCCAGCAGCTGGCTTTACCGCAGGGAACCTGAGCAGTTCTTC.

This clone has only one observation. The chain carries TRBV5-1 and TRBJ2-3, with 9 bases aligning to TRBD2. Trimming cost V 0 bases and J 6 bases; bases outside gene matches: 5. Germline V gene data show CDR1 as SGHRS and CDR2 as YFSETQ. This CDR3 contains 15 residues. In DNA, the CDR3 is TGCGCCAGCAGCTTGGCGGGCGGGAGGGCGGATACGCAGTATTTT. As protein: CASSLAGGRADTQYF.

V gene TRBV4-1 combines with J gene TRBJ2-7; D unresolved. V was shortened by 0 bases and J by 7 bases, with 10 bases between the two germline ends. The CDR3 contains 13 residues. Germline V gives CDR1 MGHRA, CDR2 YSYEKL. CDR3 DNA: TGCGCCAGCAGCCAAGATCTGGGCCTAGAGCAGTACTTC. Amino acid sequence: CASSQDLGLEQYF.

V is TRBV7-9 and J is TRBJ2-5; D is perhaps TRBD1 (5 bases). The CDR3 has 16 residues. CDR1 and CDR2 (germline): SEHNR, FQNEAQ (reference sequence). Trimming took off 2 bases at V and 2 bases at J, with 15 bases between the two ends. CDR3 loop: CASSLLQLRGQETQYF. CDR3 coding DNA: TGTGCCAGCAGCTTACTTCAGCTAAGGGGTCAAGAGACCCAGTACTTC.

V and J are TRBV5-6 and TRBJ2-5; 9 bases align to TRBD2. V was pared by 4 bases and J by 5 bases, with 9 bases of the junction left unmatched. The CDR3 length is 15 residues. The germline gives CDR1 SGHDT, CDR2 YYEEEE. CDR3 region: CASSLTGTSSETQYF. The CDR3 DNA reads TGTGCCAGCAGCCTAACCGGGACTAGCTCGGAGACCCAGTACTTC.

V gene TRBV4-1 combines with J gene TRBJ1-2, with 11 bases fitting TRBD1. Germline assignment: CDR1 MGHRA and CDR2 YSYEKL. J was trimmed by 6 bases and V by 0 bases; bases with no gene match: 9. There are 17 residues in the CDR3. The CDR3: CASSQDPGTGGKNGYTF. CDR3 nucleotides: TGCGCCAGCAGCCAAGATCCGGGGACAGGGGGGAAGAATGGCTACACCTTC.

The chain recombines TRBV7-2 with TRBJ1-2; weak D call: TRBD1 (5 bases). Trimming shortened V by 5 bases and J by 0 bases, and 19 bases separated the two germline ends. The CDR3 is made up of 17 amino acids. Germline CDR1 reads SGHTA; CDR2 reads FQGNSA. CDR3 region: CASSHPQAVDANYGYTF. The CDR3 nucleotides are TGTGCCAGCAGCCATCCACAGGCCGTGGATGCTAACTATGGCTACACCTTC.